These 23 T cell receptor beta chains were sequenced from one sample in a study of tumor and adjacent non-tumor tissue in lung cancer. RNA was extracted from bulk tissue without any cell sorting. Distant lung tissue was collected more than 3 cm away from the tumor edge. The library came from three nested PCR rounds adapted from ARM-PCR protocols. TCRdb passed the multiplex PCR reads through MiXCR, listing each CDR3 protein once. The sample has 90,000 to 100,000 distinct CDR3 sequences, 80% seen once; the top ten hold approximately 28%. The sequencing input was distant non-tumor lung tissue. These receptor sequences come from a man in his 60s with small cell lung cancer.

Remarks on this clonotype: No conserved phenylalanine or tryptophan is present at the end of the CDR3, so a read error is the likely explanation. Because the CDR3's place on the DNA is in doubt, the DNA is left out and the CDR3 is given as listed by TCRdb. This chain uses TRBV11-3 with TRBJ2-2; the table's D call TRBD2 went unverified against the DNA. The germline V gene encodes CDR1 SGHNT and CDR2 YENEEA. The CDR3 contains 15 residues when both ends are counted. The CDR3 here is CASSYGSGGTGEQFL.

In regard to this clonotype: This could be a read error, since a much larger clone is one nucleotide away. This chain connects TRBV24-1 to TRBJ2-1; no definite D call. Germline V gives CDR1 KGHDR, CDR2 SFDVKD. There are 12 residues in the CDR3. The CDR3 coding sequence is TGTGCCACCAGTGATTCTACCAATGTGCAGTTCTTC. This gives the protein CATSDSTNVQFF.

J is TRBJ1-5 and V is TRBV28; D is ambiguous. CDR1 and CDR2 (germline): MDHEN, SYDVKM. Trimming removed 6 bases at V and 6 bases at J, with 27 bases between. This CDR3 is 18 amino acids long. The CDR3 region has the DNA TGTGCCAGCAGGCCCCGGAGTGGTTATATGGGTTCGGGTCAGCCCCAGCATTTT. Translation: CASRPRSGYMGSGQPQHF.

This chain joins TRBV6-6 and TRBJ2-1; D may be TRBD2 (6 bases). V was trimmed by 10 bases and J by 0 bases, leaving 19 bases between them. The germline V gene has CDR1 MNHNY and CDR2 SVGAGI (reference sequence). The CDR3 length is 16 residues. The chain's CDR3 is CAITLSGHISYNEQFF. The CDR3 region has the DNA TGTGCCATCACTCTTAGCGGTCATATCTCCTACAATGAGCAGTTCTTC.

As for this clonotype: Compared with germline, one end of the junction differs, possibly owing to a read error. The CDR3 protein is CASSRAGSDEQFF. DNA for the CDR3: TGTGCCAGCAGCCGGGCAGGGAGCGATGAGCAATTCTTC. The chain is built from TRBV11-2 and TRBJ2-1; D possibly uses TRBD1 or TRBD2 (5 bases each). The CDR3 runs to 13 residues. Per germline, CDR1 SGHAT and CDR2 FQNNGV.

With respect to this clonotype: A read error may produce the germline difference seen at one junction end. The gene calls are TRBV4-1 and TRBJ1-2, with D possibly matching TRBD1 (5 bases). Germline V gene lookup returns CDR1 MGHRA and CDR2 YSYEKL. The CDR3 extends over 11 amino acids. The CDR3 reads CAGSQGDDYTF. For the CDR3, the DNA is TGCGCCGGCAGCCAAGGGGACGACTACACCTTC.

This clonotype qualifies as medium-sized. The J gene is TRBJ2-2, the V gene TRBV4-2; 8 bases align to TRBD2. The V gene end was trimmed by 7 bases and the J gene end by 6 bases; junction bases not matched to a gene: 7. CDR3 length: 14 amino acids. Germline CDR1 is LGHNA and CDR2 is YNFKEQ. The CDR3 DNA follows: TGTGCCAGCATGGCTAGCGGGTCTTCCGGGGAGCTGTTTTTT. Amino acids: CASMASGSSGELFF.

This clonotype was seen just once. The junction departs from the called germline gene at one end, perhaps through a read error. The chain recombines TRBV6-5 with TRBJ2-7; D may be TRBD2 (6 bases). This CDR3 is 14 amino acids long. Germline V gives CDR1 MNHEY, CDR2 SVGAGI. This CDR3 reads CASSLEGSSYERYF. CDR3 in DNA: TGTGCCAGCAGTTTGGAGGGCAGCTCCTACGAGCGGTACTTC.

The rearrangement uses TRBV6-1 and TRBJ1-1, with 7 bases that match TRBD1. Germline CDR1 MNHNS, CDR2 SASEGT. The CDR3 spans 11 residues. V was pared by 7 bases and J by 8 bases, with 4 bases of the junction left unmatched. Here the CDR3 reads CASKGQPEAFF. CDR3 DNA sequence: TGTGCCAGCAAGGGACAGCCGGAAGCTTTCTTT.

This clonotype showed up just a few times. One end of the junction fails to match germline, which may point to a read error. The genes are TRBV4-2 and TRBJ1-5, with D perhaps matching TRBD1 (6 bases). The CDR3 spans 14 residues. The germline CDR1 and CDR2 sequences are LGHNA and YNFKEQ. CDR3 sequence (DNA): TGTGCCAGCAGCCAAGTCATTGGGGGGGCGCCCCAGCGTTTT. Residues: CASSQVIGGAPQRF.

A remark on this clonotype: The junction and the germline gene differ at one end; a read error may be behind it. The CDR3 spells CSARDLYRGGGGHTEAFF. In DNA form, the CDR3 reads TGCAGTGCTAGAGATCTCTACAGGGGCGGAGGTGGGCACACTGAAGCCTTCTTT. The rearrangement joins TRBV20-1 to TRBJ1-1; TRBD1 agrees at 7 bases. The CDR3 has 18 amino acids. The V gene's germline CDR1 is DFQATT and CDR2 SNEGSKA (reference sequence).

For this clonotype: An end of the junction differs from the germline gene, which may be a read error. J is TRBJ2-7 and V is TRBV5-5; 11 positions match TRBD2. CDR3 length: 16 amino acids. Germline-derived CDR1 and CDR2 are SGHKS and YYEKEE (reference sequence). The CDR3 is CASSLGLAGGWYERYF. The CDR3 DNA follows: TGCGCCAGCAGCTTGGGTCTAGCGGGAGGTTGGTACGAGCGGTACTTC.

Concerning this clonotype itself: One end of the junction is discordant with germline, which a read error may explain. V usage is TRBV4-1 and J usage is TRBJ1-2; D remains ambiguous. The CDR3 length is 17 residues. The germline V gene has CDR1 MGHRA and CDR2 YSYEKL. The CDR3 coding sequence is TGCACCAGCAGCCAAGAATACGGCAGGCCGACTAACTATGGCTACACCTTC. It yields the protein CTSSQEYGRPTNYGYTF.

Points on this clonotype: A much larger clone sits a single nucleotide away, making a read error possible. J is TRBJ2-7 and V is TRBV28, with 7 bases that match TRBD1. Germline-derived CDR1 and CDR2 are MDHEN and SYDVKM. This CDR3 is built from 14 residues. V gave up 7 bases and J gave up 2 bases; unmatched junction bases: 8. Written as DNA, the CDR3 is TGTGCCAGCACCCGGGACAGCGTAACCTACGAGCAGTACTTC. Its protein product is CASTRDSVTYEQYF.

In the case of this clonotype: The junction shows a germline mismatch at one end, possibly a read error. The chain carries TRBV11-2 and TRBJ2-2, with TRBD2 matching over 8 bases. CDR1 and CDR2 (germline): SGHAT, FQNNGV. CDR3 length equals 14 residues. In DNA, the CDR3 is TGTAGCAGCAGTGGTAGCGGGAACAGCGGGGAGCTGTTTTTT. Protein sequence: CSSSGSGNSGELFF.

Notes on this clonotype: The junction does not match germline at one end; this may be a read error. The rearrangement uses TRBV11-2 and TRBJ1-3; no firm D call. In germline, CDR1 is SGHAT, CDR2 FQNNGV. The CDR3 length is 16 residues. DNA of the CDR3: TGTGCCAGCAGCTTAGCGTGCGCCTTCTCTGGAAACACCATATGTTTT. Its translation: CASSLACAFSGNTICF.

The rearrangement links TRBV28 to TRBJ2-1; D might be TRBD2 (5 bases). Germline assignment: CDR1 MDHEN and CDR2 SYDVKM. V lost 5 bases, J lost 9 bases, and 20 bases lay in between. The CDR3 is made up of 15 amino acids. The CDR3 DNA follows: TGTGCCAGCAGTCCCCCACTAGTCACGTCGGGTGAGCAGTTCTTC. Protein sequence: CASSPPLVTSGEQFF. The full variable domain, rest sourced from reference TRBV28 and TRBJ2-1, is DVKVTQSSRYLVKRTGEKVFLECVQDMDHENMFWYRQDPGLGLRLIYFSYDVKMKEKGDIPEGYSVSREKKERFSLILESASTNQTSMYLCASSPPLVTSGEQFFGPGTRLTVL.

This clonotype was observed many times. The rearrangement joins TRBV29-1 to TRBJ2-3; 10 bases align to TRBD2. This CDR3 is 15 amino acids long. CDR1 and CDR2 from the germline V gene are SQVTM and ANQGSEA. V lost 1 base and J lost 4; bases outside the gene matches: 5. Here the CDR3 reads CSVEGGAGGADTQYF. DNA for the CDR3: TGCAGCGTTGAAGGAGGAGCGGGAGGGGCAGATACGCAGTATTTT.

Many counts were recorded for this clonotype. The J gene is TRBJ1-2, the V gene TRBV28, with D possibly matching TRBD1 (6 bases). This CDR3 contains 12 residues. V shed 4 bases and J shed 8 bases, with 11 bases lying between them. The V gene's germline CDR1 is MDHEN and CDR2 SYDVKM. This CDR3 is CASSSQGGGYTF. In DNA form, the CDR3 reads TGTGCCAGCAGTTCACAGGGAGGCGGCTACACCTTC.

Comment on this clonotype: A much larger clone differs by one base, so this may be a read error. The chain links TRBV7-9 to TRBJ2-7; D is unclear. This CDR3 has 15 residues. The germline V gene encodes CDR1 SEHNR and CDR2 FQNEAQ (reference sequence). V lost 4 bases and J lost 4, with 17 bases in between. CDR3 in amino acids: CASSSRVLGWYEQYF. DNA of the CDR3: TGTGCCAGCAGCTCTCGGGTCTTGGGATGGTACGAGCAGTACTTC.

As to this clonotype: Mismatch with germline at one junction end may stem from a read error. The chain is built from TRBV4-1 and TRBJ2-2; 12 bases are shared with TRBD1. The length of the CDR3 is 18 residues. Per germline, CDR1 MGHRA and CDR2 YSYEKL. The CDR3 here is CASSQDTGQGAGTGKLFF. In nucleotides, the CDR3 is TGCGCTAGCAGCCAAGATACGGGACAGGGGGCTGGAACAGGGAAGCTGTTTTTT.

The chain carries TRBV20-1 and TRBJ2-5; 11 bases agree with TRBD1. The CDR3 spans 17 residues. CDR1 and CDR2 from the germline V gene are DFQATT and SNEGSKA (reference sequence). V was pared by 2 bases and J by 5 bases, with 13 bases of the junction left unmatched. Here the CDR3 reads CSARHPLGQGAWETQYF. The CDR3 DNA sequence: TGCAGTGCTAGACACCCTCTTGGACAGGGGGCGTGGGAGACCCAGTACTTC.

The chain employs TRBV4-1 and TRBJ2-3; D is possibly TRBD2 (6 bases). Germline-derived CDR1 and CDR2 are MGHRA and YSYEKL. The CDR3 extends over 17 amino acids. Trimming stripped 8 bases from V and 5 bases from J, with 26 bases between. The CDR3, as DNA: TGCGCCAGCGGAATTAGCGGAAGCATCGGAGGATTAGATACGCAGTATTTT. Translated, it gives CASGISGSIGGLDTQYF.